The sequence of this TCR beta chain was determined in a study of blood T cell repertoires in COVID-19. Study summary: Collection of acute and convalescent COVID-19 samples took place in the United States, Italy and Spain. The cDNA or gDNA used as material had been derived from T cells, B-cell-depleted T cells, or PBMCs.

As handled by the study authors: Amplification of reference gene primers provided the estimated nucleated cell counts. This table comes from immunoSEQ multiplex PCR, and its TCRdb copy is limited to in-frame clones, with some not included. That table furnishes V, J and clone size, whereas the DNA furnished D and trimming. The repertoire holds about 250,000 clones, with just over 85% as singletons. Germline V lookup: CDR1 SNHLY, CDR2 FYNNEI. The V and J ends lost 9 bases and 6 bases respectively, with 11 bases between them. The CDR3 covers 12 residues. The TCR originated in a woman in her thirties with active or convalescent COVID-19. This rearrangement joins TRBV2 to TRBJ1-4, with D uncertain. Sequencing used peripheral blood. For the CDR3, the DNA is TGTGCCAGTAGTCTCCAGGATGAAAAACTGTTTTTT. Translated: CASSLQDEKLFF.